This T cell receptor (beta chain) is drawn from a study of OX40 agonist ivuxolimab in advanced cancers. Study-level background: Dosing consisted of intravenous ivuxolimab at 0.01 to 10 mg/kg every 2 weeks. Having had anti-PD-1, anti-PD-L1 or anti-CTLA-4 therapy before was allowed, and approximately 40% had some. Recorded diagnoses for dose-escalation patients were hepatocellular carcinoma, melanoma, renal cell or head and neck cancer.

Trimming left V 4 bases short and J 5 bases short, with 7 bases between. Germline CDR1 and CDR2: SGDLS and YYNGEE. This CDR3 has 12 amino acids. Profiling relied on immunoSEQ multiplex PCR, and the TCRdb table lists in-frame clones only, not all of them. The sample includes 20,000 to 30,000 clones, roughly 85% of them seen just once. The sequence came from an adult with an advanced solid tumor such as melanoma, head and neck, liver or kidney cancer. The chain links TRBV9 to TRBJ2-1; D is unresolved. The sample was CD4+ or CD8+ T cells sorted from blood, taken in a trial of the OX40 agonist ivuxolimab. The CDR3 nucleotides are TGTGCCAGCAGCCCCCCTAACAATGAGCAGTTCTTC. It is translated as CASSPPNNEQFF.